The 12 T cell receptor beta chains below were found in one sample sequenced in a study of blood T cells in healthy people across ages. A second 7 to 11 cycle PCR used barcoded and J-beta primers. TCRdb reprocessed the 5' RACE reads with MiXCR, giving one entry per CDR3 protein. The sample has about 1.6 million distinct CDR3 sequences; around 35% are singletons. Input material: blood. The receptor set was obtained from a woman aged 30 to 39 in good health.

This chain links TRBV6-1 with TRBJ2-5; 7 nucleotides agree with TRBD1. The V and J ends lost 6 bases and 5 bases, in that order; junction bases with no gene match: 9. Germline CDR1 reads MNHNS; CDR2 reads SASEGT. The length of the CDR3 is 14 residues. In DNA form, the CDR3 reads TGTGCCAGCAGGGGTGATAGGGGGCGGGAGACCCAGTACTTC. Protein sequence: CASRGDRGRETQYF.

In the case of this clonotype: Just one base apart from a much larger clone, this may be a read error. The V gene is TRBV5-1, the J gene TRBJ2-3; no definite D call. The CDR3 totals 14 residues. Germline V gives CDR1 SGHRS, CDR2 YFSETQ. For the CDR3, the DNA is TGCGCCAACAGCTTACCGGACAGCACAGATACGCAGTATTTT. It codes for CANSLPDSTDTQYF.

The DNA for the CDR3 is TGCAGTGCTAGAGATGGGGCAGGGGGTGGCTATGGCTACACCTTC. The encoded protein is CSARDGAGGGYGYTF. The rearrangement links TRBV20-1 to TRBJ1-2; 7 nucleotides agree with TRBD1. Germline assignment: CDR1 DFQATT and CDR2 SNEGSKA (reference sequence). The ends lost 0 bases at V and 4 bases at J; junction bases unmatched: 8. The CDR3 contains 15 residues.

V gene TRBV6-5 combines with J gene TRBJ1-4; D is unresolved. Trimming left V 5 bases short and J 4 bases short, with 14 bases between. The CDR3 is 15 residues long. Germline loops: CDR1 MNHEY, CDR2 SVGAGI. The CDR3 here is CASSTTVLLNEKLFF. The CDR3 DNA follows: TGTGCCAGCAGTACCACTGTTCTCCTTAATGAAAAACTGTTTTTT.

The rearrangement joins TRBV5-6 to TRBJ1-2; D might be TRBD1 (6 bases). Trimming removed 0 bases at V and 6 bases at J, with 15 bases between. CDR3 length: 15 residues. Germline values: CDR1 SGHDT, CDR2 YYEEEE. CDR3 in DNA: TGTGCCAGCAGCTTGGTTATGGGGGGCGCTCATGGCTACACCTTC. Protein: CASSLVMGGAHGYTF.

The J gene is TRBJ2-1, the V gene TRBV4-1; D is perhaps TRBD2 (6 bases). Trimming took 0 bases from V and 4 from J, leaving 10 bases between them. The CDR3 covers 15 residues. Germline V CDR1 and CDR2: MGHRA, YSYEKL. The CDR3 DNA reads TGCGCCAGCAGCCAAGATGTTAGCGGTTACAATGAGCAGTTCTTC. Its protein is CASSQDVSGYNEQFF.

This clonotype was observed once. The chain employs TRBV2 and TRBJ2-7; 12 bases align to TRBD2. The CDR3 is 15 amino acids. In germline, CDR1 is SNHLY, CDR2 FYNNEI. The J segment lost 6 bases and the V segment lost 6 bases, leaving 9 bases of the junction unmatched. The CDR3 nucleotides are TGTGCCAGCAGATACCTAGCGGGGGGGCTCGGCGAGCAGTACTTC. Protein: CASRYLAGGLGEQYF. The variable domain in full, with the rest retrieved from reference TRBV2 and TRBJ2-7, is EPEVTQTPSHQVTQMGQEVILRCVPISNHLYFYWYRQILGQKVEFLVSFYNNEISEKSEIFDDQFSVERPDGSNFTLKIRSTKLEDSAMYFCASRYLAGGLGEQYFGPGTRLTVT.

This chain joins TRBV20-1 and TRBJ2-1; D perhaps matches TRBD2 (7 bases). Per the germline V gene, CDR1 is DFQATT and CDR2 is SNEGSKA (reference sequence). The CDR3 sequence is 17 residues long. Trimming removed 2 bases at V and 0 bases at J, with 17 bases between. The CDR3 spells CSARWGGARPSYNEQFF. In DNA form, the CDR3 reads TGCAGTGCTAGATGGGGGGGGGCCAGACCCTCCTACAATGAGCAGTTCTTC.

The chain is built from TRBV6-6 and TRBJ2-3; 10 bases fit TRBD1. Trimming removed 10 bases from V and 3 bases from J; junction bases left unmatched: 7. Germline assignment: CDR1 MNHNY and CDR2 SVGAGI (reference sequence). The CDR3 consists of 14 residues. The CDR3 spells CAIHSGQGTDTQYF. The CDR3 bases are TGTGCCATCCATTCGGGACAGGGGACAGATACGCAGTATTTT.

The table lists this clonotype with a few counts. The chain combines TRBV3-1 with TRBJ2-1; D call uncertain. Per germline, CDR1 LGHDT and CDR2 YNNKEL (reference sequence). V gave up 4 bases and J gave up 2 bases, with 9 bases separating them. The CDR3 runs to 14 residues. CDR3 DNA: TGTGCCAGCAGCCTTTCGCTGACCTACAATGAGCAGTTCTTC. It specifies CASSLSLTYNEQFF.

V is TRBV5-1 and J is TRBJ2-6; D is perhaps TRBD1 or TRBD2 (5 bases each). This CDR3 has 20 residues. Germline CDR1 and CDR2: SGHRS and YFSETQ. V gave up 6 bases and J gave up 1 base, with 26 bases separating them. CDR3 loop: CASTMTARESVGSGANVLTF. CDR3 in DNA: TGCGCCAGCACCATGACAGCAAGGGAGAGCGTCGGGTCTGGGGCCAACGTCCTGACTTTC. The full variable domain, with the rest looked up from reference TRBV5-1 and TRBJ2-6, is KAGVTQTPRYLIKTRGQQVTLSCSPISGHRSVSWYQQTPGQGLQFLFEYFSETQRNKGNFPGRFSGRQFSNSRSEMNVSTLELGDSALYLCASTMTARESVGSGANVLTFGAGSRLTVL.

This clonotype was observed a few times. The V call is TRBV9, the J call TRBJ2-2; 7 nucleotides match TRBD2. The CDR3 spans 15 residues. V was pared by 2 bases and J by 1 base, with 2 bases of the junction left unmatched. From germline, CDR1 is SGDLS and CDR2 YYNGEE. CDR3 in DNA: TGTGCCAGCAGCGTGGGGACTATGAACACCGGGGAGCTGTTTTTT. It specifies CASSVGTMNTGELFF.